In its sample, the clone carrying this T cell receptor beta chain was seen a few times. The entry originates in a study of cytomegalovirus exposure and HLA in healthy donors. The germline gives CDR1 SGHNT, CDR2 YYREEE (reference sequence). This CDR3 is 15 amino acids long. V shed 0 bases and J shed 0 bases, with 9 bases lying between them. PCR employed 60 Vbeta and 13 Jbeta primers. TCRdb keeps only in-frame clones here, not all; method: immunoSEQ multiplex PCR. The table lists 100,000 to 150,000 clones, roughly a sixth of them singletons. The sequence was collected from a female donor in good health and CMV-seropositive. What was sequenced was PBMCs. This chain uses TRBV5-4 with TRBJ2-5, with D maybe TRBD1 (5 bases). The CDR3 nucleotides read TGTGCCAGCAGCTTGGGTGGGGCAAACCAAGAGACCCAGTACTTC. Residues: CASSLGGANQETQYF.